This TCR beta chain was sequenced for a study of vaccination and CD4 T cells after COVID-19. Researchers used the Oncomine TCR Beta short-read assay to sequence DNA from cultured CD4+ T cells. MiXCR was run by TCRdb on the PCR reads, yielding one entry per CDR3 protein. The table has tens of thousands of distinct CDR3 sequences, 67% seen once. Of note for this clonotype: As yet, its antigen is unknown.

The treatment is: 10-day PBMC culture with coronavirus spike peptide pools or control peptides (ViraFEST assay). Here the sequenced sample was CD4+ T cells from blood, cultured in vitro, taken after SARS-CoV-2 vaccination. The clonotype originates from a human donor who received a COVID-19 vaccine.

The CDR3 region is CAWSVVTGTFNSPLHF. For the CDR3, the DNA is TGTGCCTGGAGTGTGGTGACAGGGACTTTTAATTCACCCCTCCACTTT. This chain links TRBV30 with TRBJ1-6, with 7 bases identical to TRBD1. The germline V gene has CDR1 GTSNPN and CDR2 SVGIG (reference sequence). V was clipped by 0 bases and J by 6 bases; unmatched bases: 8. The CDR3 sequence is 16 residues long. The whole variable domain, remainder taken from reference TRBV30 and TRBJ1-6, is SQTIHQWPATLVQPVGSPLSLECTVEGTSNPNLYWYRQAAGRGLQLLFYSVGIGQISSEVPQNLSASRPQDRQFILSSKKLLLSDSGFYLCAWSVVTGTFNSPLHFGNGTRLTVT.